The 4 T cell receptor beta chains presented below share a single source sample, sequenced in a study of PD-L1 blockade in urothelial cancer. Clones were read by immunoSEQ multiplex PCR, and TCRdb kept only the in-frame ones, dropping some. Here the sample spans about 38,000 clones, around 85% being singletons. The time point was: pretreatment peripheral blood. Sequences were derived from PBMCs, sampled around atezolizumab (anti-PD-L1) treatment. The receptors were sampled from an older man with urothelial cancer.

The chain uses TRBV25-1 and TRBJ1-4; TRBD1 agrees at 7 bases. This CDR3 has 16 amino acids. The V segment lost 4 bases and the J segment 8 bases; nucleotides outside the gene matches: 13. Germline loops: CDR1 MGHDK, CDR2 SYGVNS. The CDR3 sequence is CASSAQGGLLGEKLFF. The CDR3 bases are TGTGCCAGCAGTGCCCAGGGGGGACTGCTAGGGGAAAAACTGTTTTTT.

The chain combines TRBV7-9 with TRBJ2-7; 7 bases are shared with TRBD2. Germline V CDR1 and CDR2: SEHNR, FQNEAQ (reference sequence). The CDR3 runs to 16 residues. Trimming at V came to 4 bases and at J to 3 bases, leaving 12 bases not matched to a gene. CDR3 DNA: TGTGCCAGCAGCTCCCAGAGACTAGCCACGGACTACGAGCAGTACTTC. Protein: CASSSQRLATDYEQYF.

This clone appeared once. The J gene is TRBJ2-6, the V gene TRBV7-2; no clear D gene. From germline, CDR1 is SGHTA and CDR2 FQGNSA. The CDR3 is made up of 13 amino acids. V gave up 3 bases and J gave up 4 bases, with 4 bases separating them. For the CDR3, the DNA is TGTGCCAGCAGCTTCCAAGGGGCCAACGTCCTGACTTTC. This translates into CASSFQGANVLTF.

The rearrangement uses TRBV6-5 and TRBJ1-2; unclear D gene. V gave up 6 bases and J gave up 8 bases, with 13 bases separating them. This CDR3 has 12 amino acids. CDR1 and CDR2 from the germline V gene are MNHEY and SVGAGI. CDR3 DNA: TGTGCCAGCAGACTCCGGGGAGGCGGCTACACCTTC. Amino acids: CASRLRGGGYTF.